These T cell receptor beta chains were read from a single sample in a study of vaccination and CD4 T cells after COVID-19. No antigen has been assigned to these receptors. TCRdb independently ran MiXCR on the PCR reads; one entry per CDR3 protein. The sample consists of under 20,000 distinct CDR3 sequences, around 50% of them appearing once. The sample taken for sequencing was CD4+ T cells from blood, cultured in vitro. These receptors were collected from a human donor who had recovered from COVID-19. CDR3s include the opening cysteine and the closing phenylalanine or tryptophan. Fields, in order: D gene, V gene, J gene, clone size, CDR3 protein, CDR3 DNA. The D gene is left open where the match is weak. Only some rows state a clone size, as once, few, many or a class for expanded clones.

>.|TRBV15|TRBJ2-1|.
CATSRDLGDEQFF
TGTGCCACCAGCAGAGATTTGGGCGATGAGCAGTTCTTC
>TRBD1|TRBV2|TRBJ1-1|.
CASSASKTLQGRNTEAFF
TGTGCCAGCAGTGCCTCCAAAACGCTACAGGGGAGGAACACTGAAGCTTTCTTT
>.|TRBV7-6|TRBJ1-2|once
CASSPQGGIYGYTF
TGTGCCAGCAGCCCCCAGGGAGGGATCTATGGCTACACCTTC
>.|TRBV4-3|TRBJ1-5|.
CASSQEFGTNQPQHF
TGCGCCAGCAGCCAAGAGTTTGGCACCAATCAGCCCCAGCATTTT
>.|TRBV20-1|TRBJ1-1|few
CSARDLRIGSLNTEAFF
TGCAGTGCTAGAGATCTCCGAATCGGGTCTTTGAACACTGAAGCTTTCTTT
>.|TRBV7-9|TRBJ2-7|.
CASSLGLNHEQYF
TGTGCCAGCAGCTTAGGACTAAATCACGAGCAGTACTTC
>.|TRBV10-3|TRBJ1-3|.
CAISPGSLSGNTIYF
TGTGCCATCAGTCCGGGGTCCCTATCTGGAAACACCATATATTTT
>TRBD2|TRBV11-2|TRBJ2-3|.
CASSLDYPLAGARTDTQYF
TGTGCCAGCAGCTTAGATTATCCCCTAGCGGGCGCTCGCACAGATACGCAGTATTTT
>.|TRBV20-1|TRBJ2-3|.
CSARGTTDTQYF
TGCAGTGCTAGAGGGACCACAGATACGCAGTATTTT
>TRBD1|TRBV28|TRBJ1-5|.
CASSPGQGKQPQHF
TGTGCCAGCAGCCCGGGACAGGGGAAACAGCCCCAGCATTTT
>.|TRBV6-5|TRBJ2-6|.
CASSYAAGSGANVLTF
TGTGCCAGCAGTTACGCCGCGGGCTCTGGGGCCAACGTCCTGACTTTC
>.|TRBV19|TRBJ2-1|few
CASSPSATRSYNEQFF
TGTGCCAGTAGTCCCTCGGCCACCCGCTCCTACAATGAGCAGTTCTTC
>.|TRBV6-2/TRBV6-3|TRBJ1-5|.
CASSPGQGTISLNQPQHF
TGTGCCAGCAGTCCAGGGCAGGGGACCATCTCCCTCAATCAGCCCCAGCATTTT
>.|TRBV6-2/TRBV6-3|TRBJ1-2|few
CASSAPGRNVYGYTF
TGTGCCAGCAGTGCCCCGGGACGGAATGTTTATGGCTACACCTTC
>.|TRBV6-1|TRBJ2-7|.
CASSQGSAYEQYF
TGTGCCAGCAGTCAGGGGAGTGCCTACGAGCAGTACTTC
>.|TRBV24-1|TRBJ2-2|few
CATGTQGSLTGELFF
TGTGCCACAGGCACACAGGGATCTCTTACCGGGGAGCTGTTTTTT
>TRBD2|TRBV14|TRBJ2-3|few
CASSQGGLAVTDTQYF
TGTGCCAGCAGCCAAGGAGGCCTAGCGGTCACAGATACGCAGTATTTT
>TRBD1|TRBV2|TRBJ2-5|.
CASNQITGEETQYF
TGTGCCAGCAATCAAATAACAGGGGAAGAGACCCAGTACTTC
>.|TRBV20-1|TRBJ1-6|few
CSAPSGVAYNSPLHF
TGCAGTGCTCCTTCCGGGGTGGCCTATAATTCACCCCTCCACTTT
>.|TRBV7-9|TRBJ2-7|.
CASSLSGRNYEQYF
TGTGCCAGCAGCTTATCGGGGAGAAACTACGAGCAGTACTTC
>.|TRBV6-4|TRBJ2-3|.
CASSEGDYTDTQYF
TGTGCCAGCAGTGAAGGGGATTACACAGATACGCAGTATTTT
>TRBD1|TRBV10-3|TRBJ2-2|few
CAISGTGDGTGELFF
TGTGCCATCAGCGGGACAGGGGACGGCACCGGGGAGCTGTTTTTT
>TRBD2|TRBV7-2|TRBJ2-5|few
CASKVAGGLGTQYF
TGTGCCAGCAAGGTAGCGGGAGGGCTGGGGACCCAGTACTTC
>TRBD1|TRBV7-8|TRBJ2-5|.
CASRQGTGSQETQYF
TGTGCCAGCAGACAGGGGACAGGCTCGCAAGAGACCCAGTACTTC
>.|TRBV2|TRBJ2-7|.
CASSADIAKRYF
TGTGCCAGCAGTGCGGACATCGCCAAACGGTACTTC
>.|TRBV28|TRBJ2-3|.
CASSSDVSTDTQYF
TGTGCCAGCAGCTCAGACGTTAGCACAGATACGCAGTATTTT
>.|TRBV24-1|TRBJ1-5|few
CATSAGYSNQPQHF
TGTGCCACCAGTGCCGGATATAGCAATCAGCCCCAGCATTTT
>TRBD1|TRBV14|TRBJ1-2|.
CASSPPGQENYGYTF
TGTGCCAGCAGCCCTCCGGGACAGGAAAACTATGGCTACACCTTC